The 12 T cell receptor beta chains in this list originate from one sample, sequenced in a study of Tregs in tolerant kidney transplant recipients. TCRdb's copy holds only in-frame clones and misses some; the assay was immunoSEQ multiplex PCR. This sample carries about 120,000 clones, roughly 93% of them seen once, and the ten largest clones take roughly 0.61%. Sequencing was performed on CD4+ T cells from blood. The receptors were sampled from a human donor in good health.

V gene TRBV5-1 combines with J gene TRBJ1-3; D ambiguous. The CDR3 spans 15 residues. V was clipped by 4 bases and J by 6 bases, with 17 bases between them. The germline V gene encodes CDR1 SGHRS and CDR2 YFSETQ. The CDR3 region is CASSPPQAGENTIYF. For the CDR3, the DNA is TGCGCCAGCAGCCCCCCCCAGGCCGGAGAAAACACCATATATTTT. The entire variable domain, with the rest obtained from reference TRBV5-1 and TRBJ1-3, is as follows: KAGVTQTPRYLIKTRGQQVTLSCSPISGHRSVSWYQQTPGQGLQFLFEYFSETQRNKGNFPGRFSGRQFSNSRSEMNVSTLELGDSALYLCASSPPQAGENTIYFGEGSWLTVV.

This chain joins TRBV6-6 and TRBJ1-1, with TRBD1 as a possible D gene (5 bases). Germline-derived CDR1 and CDR2 are MNHNY and SVGAGI (reference sequence). Trimming removed 4 bases at V and 12 bases at J, with 15 bases between. This CDR3 has 12 amino acids. CDR3 amino acids: CASSWQGVFTFF. The CDR3 region has the DNA TGTGCCAGCAGTTGGCAGGGAGTATTTACTTTCTTT.

The J gene is TRBJ1-4, the V gene TRBV7-6; 8 bases line up with TRBD1. Germline CDR1 SGHVS, CDR2 FNYEAQ. Trimming removed 6 bases from V and 3 bases from J; junction bases left unmatched: 6. The CDR3 is made up of 15 amino acids. CDR3 DNA sequence: TGTGCCAGCAGACCACAGGGGGGGTCTAATGAAAAACTGTTTTTT. It yields the protein CASRPQGGSNEKLFF.

The rearrangement joins TRBV10-3 to TRBJ2-7, with 7 bases that match TRBD1. V was clipped by 7 bases and J by 0 bases; unmatched bases: 9. Germline CDR1 is ENHRY and CDR2 is SYGVKD. The CDR3 loop spans 15 amino acids. The chain's CDR3 is CAITPDRQNSYEQYF. In DNA form, the CDR3 reads TGTGCCATCACCCCGGACAGGCAGAACTCCTACGAGCAGTACTTC.

This clone was counted once. This chain links TRBV7-9 with TRBJ1-2, with D hard to call. V was cut by 5 bases and J by 6 bases, with 10 bases left in between. From germline, CDR1 is SEHNR and CDR2 FQNEAQ (reference sequence). The CDR3 consists of 12 residues. The CDR3 here is CASSRTEDGYTF. In DNA, the CDR3 is TGTGCCAGCAGCCGAACTGAGGATGGCTACACCTTC.

This chain links TRBV9 with TRBJ2-1; 7 positions match TRBD1. Germline V CDR1 and CDR2: SGDLS, YYNGEE. After removal of 5 bases from V and 3 bases from J, the junction contained 5 bases not matched to a gene. This CDR3 contains 14 residues. CDR3 nucleotide sequence: TGTGCCAGCAGTGGGACAGCACTCTACAATGAGCAGTTCTTC. Translation gives CASSGTALYNEQFF. Using reference TRBV9 and TRBJ2-1 for the parts outside the CDR3, the full variable domain is DSGVTQTPKHLITATGQRVTLRCSPRSGDLSVYWYQQSLDQGLQFLIQYYNGEERAKGNILERFSAQQFPDLHSELNLSSLELGDSALYFCASSGTALYNEQFFGPGTRLTVL.

CDR3 loop: CASGRQGNNSPLHF. In DNA, the CDR3 is TGTGCCAGTGGACGGCAGGGGAATAATTCACCCCTCCACTTT. The chain has TRBV2 and TRBJ1-6; D is perhaps TRBD1 (6 bases). This CDR3 is built from 14 residues. Germline V gene lookup returns CDR1 SNHLY and CDR2 FYNNEI. V was shortened by 9 bases and J by 5 bases, with 14 bases between the two germline ends.

The V call is TRBV6-5, the J call TRBJ2-7; D may be TRBD2 (6 bases). Germline loops: CDR1 MNHEY, CDR2 SVGAGI. The CDR3 is made up of 14 amino acids. V lost 6 bases and J lost 0, with 12 bases in between. This CDR3 reads CASRFGRSSYEQYF. The CDR3 DNA is TGTGCCAGCAGGTTTGGGAGGAGCTCCTACGAGCAGTACTTC.

This clone was detected only a few times. The chain is built from TRBV19 and TRBJ1-5; D remains ambiguous. The CDR3 is 13 residues long. CDR1 and CDR2 (germline): LNHDA, SQIVND (reference sequence). Trimming removed 7 bases at V and 4 bases at J, with 11 bases between. The CDR3 here is CASTPSWNQPQHF. The CDR3 coding sequence is TGTGCCAGTACCCCCTCGTGGAATCAGCCCCAGCATTTT.

The chain combines TRBV5-8 with TRBJ1-5; D possibly corresponds to TRBD1 (6 bases). V was cut by 0 bases and J by 6 bases, with 10 bases left in between. The CDR3 sequence is 14 residues long. Germline V gives CDR1 SGHTS, CDR2 YDEGEE. The chain's CDR3 is CASSLVGGTQPQHF. CDR3 in DNA: TGTGCCAGCAGCTTGGTGGGGGGCACTCAGCCCCAGCATTTT.

The chain joins TRBV7-6 to TRBJ2-1, with 16 positions matching TRBD2. J lost 3 bases, V lost 3 bases, and 5 bases had no gene match. The CDR3 totals 18 residues. CDR1 is SGHVS, CDR2 FNYEAQ, per germline. The CDR3, as DNA: TGTGCCAGCAGCTTGGCCGGGACTAGCGGGGGGGTCTACAATGAGCAGTTCTTC. Encoded protein: CASSLAGTSGGVYNEQFF.

A remark on this clone: Without the conserved terminal phenylalanine or tryptophan, this CDR3 likely stems from a read error. It is unclear where the CDR3 begins or ends on the DNA, so no DNA is shown, and the CDR3 is as TCRdb lists it. This chain links TRBV6-4 with TRBJ1-3; the table assigns TRBD1, which was not confirmed against the DNA. CDR1 and CDR2 (germline): MRHNA, SNTAGT. Inclusive of both ends, the CDR3 amounts to 12 amino acids. The CDR3 sequence is CASSDPGQVPSM.